The subject of this entry is one T cell receptor beta chain. TCRdb ran MiXCR on the RT-PCR reads and lists one entry per CDR3 protein. The sample has about 680,000 distinct CDR3 sequences; 14% are singletons. Sequenced input: memory CD4+ T cells from blood. The receptor's source is a female donor in good health, serving as a healthy control.

The CDR3 reads CASSLIGSGDTQYF. CDR3 bases: TGTGCCAGCAGTTTAATCGGTAGCGGAGATACGCAGTATTTT. The chain couples TRBV28 to TRBJ2-3, with D perhaps TRBD2 (6 bases). The germline V and J ends were trimmed by 2 bases and 5 bases, with 11 bases remaining between them. Germline V lookup: CDR1 MDHEN, CDR2 SYDVKM. There are 14 residues in the CDR3.